The rows below give T cell receptor beta chains drawn from one sample of a study of CD8 T cells in Susac syndrome. TCRdb called the immunoSEQ multiplex PCR reads again in MiXCR, with one record for every CDR3 protein. The table has about 180,000 distinct CDR3 sequences, 80% to 95% seen once. The specimen sequenced was CD4+ T cells from PBMCs. All receptors derive from a human donor with multiple sclerosis. CDR3s include the opening cysteine and the closing phenylalanine or tryptophan. The D gene is left open where the match is weak. Size is stated for part of the rows, as once, few or many counts, or as a class when the clone is expanded.

v_gene: TRBV12-3/TRBV12-4
d_gene: .
j_gene: TRBJ1-1
abundance: once
CDR3nt: TGTGCCAGCAGTTTTGGGGAGGAAAGCACTGAAGCTTTCTTT
CDR3aa: CASSFGEESTEAFF

v_gene: TRBV19
d_gene: .
j_gene: TRBJ2-2
abundance: .
CDR3nt: TGTGCCAGTAAAGGTGGAGGCTACACCGGGGAGCTGTTTTTT
CDR3aa: CASKGGGYTGELFF

v_gene: TRBV7-2
d_gene: .
j_gene: TRBJ1-3
abundance: .
CDR3nt: TGTGCCAGCAGACCCGGCGGGATATCTGAAAACACCATATATTTT
CDR3aa: CASRPGGISENTIYF

v_gene: TRBV5-1
d_gene: TRBD1
j_gene: TRBJ1-1
abundance: few
CDR3nt: TGCGCCAGCAGTTTCGGGACAGGCCCGGTTGGTGGGGCTGAAGCTTTCTTT
CDR3aa: CASSFGTGPVGGAEAFF

v_gene: TRBV19
d_gene: TRBD1
j_gene: TRBJ2-7
abundance: .
CDR3nt: TGTGCCAGTAGTACCTCGACAGGGGGATCCTCCTACGAGCAGTACTTC
CDR3aa: CASSTSTGGSSYEQYF

v_gene: TRBV5-1
d_gene: TRBD2
j_gene: TRBJ2-7
abundance: .
CDR3nt: TGCGCCAGCAGCTTAGCGGGAGTTGCCGAGCAGTACTTC
CDR3aa: CASSLAGVAEQYF

v_gene: TRBV29-1
d_gene: TRBD2
j_gene: TRBJ2-3
abundance: .
CDR3nt: TGCAGCGTTGAACACCGGCGGGGGTCAATCACAGATACGCAGTATTTT
CDR3aa: CSVEHRRGSITDTQYF

v_gene: TRBV6-6
d_gene: .
j_gene: TRBJ1-5
abundance: few
CDR3nt: TGTGCCAGCAGTTCGCGACAGGGCAATCAGCCCCAGCATTTT
CDR3aa: CASSSRQGNQPQHF

v_gene: TRBV5-4
d_gene: TRBD2
j_gene: TRBJ2-5
abundance: .
CDR3nt: TGTGCCAGCAGCTACCTTAGCGGGAGTAGAGAGGAGACCCAGTACTTC
CDR3aa: CASSYLSGSREETQYF

v_gene: TRBV30
d_gene: TRBD1
j_gene: TRBJ1-1
abundance: .
CDR3nt: TGTGCCTGGAGTCCCGGGACAGGGGGTGAAGCTTTCTTT
CDR3aa: CAWSPGTGGEAFF

v_gene: TRBV20-1
d_gene: .
j_gene: TRBJ1-2
abundance: .
CDR3nt: TGCAGTGCACTTAACTCCGGGGCCCTCTATGGCTACACCTTC
CDR3aa: CSALNSGALYGYTF

v_gene: TRBV7-9
d_gene: TRBD1
j_gene: TRBJ1-3
abundance: .
CDR3nt: TGTGCCAGCAGCTACACAGGGGAAGGGCACACCATATATTTT
CDR3aa: CASSYTGEGHTIYF

v_gene: TRBV2
d_gene: TRBD1
j_gene: TRBJ2-1
abundance: .
CDR3nt: TGTGCCAGCAGCGAGGGGGCCTTCTCCTACAATGAGCAGTTCTTC
CDR3aa: CASSEGAFSYNEQFF

v_gene: TRBV24-1
d_gene: .
j_gene: TRBJ2-5
abundance: .
CDR3nt: TGTGCCACCAGTGAAAGGGGCAAAGAGACCCAGTACTTC
CDR3aa: CATSERGKETQYF

v_gene: TRBV12-3/TRBV12-4
d_gene: .
j_gene: TRBJ2-5
abundance: .
CDR3nt: TGTGCCAGCAGTCCAATAGCGGCAGCCCAAGAGACCCAGTACTTC
CDR3aa: CASSPIAAAQETQYF

v_gene: TRBV19
d_gene: .
j_gene: TRBJ2-1
abundance: .
CDR3nt: TGTGCCAGTAGTGTCCCAGCGGGACAGAGCTCCTACAATGAGCAGTTCTTC
CDR3aa: CASSVPAGQSSYNEQFF

v_gene: TRBV11-2
d_gene: .
j_gene: TRBJ2-1
abundance: .
CDR3nt: TGTGCCAGCAGCGACGCCGGGACCGTTTACAATGAGCAGTTCTTC
CDR3aa: CASSDAGTVYNEQFF

v_gene: TRBV15
d_gene: .
j_gene: TRBJ2-1
abundance: .
CDR3nt: TGTGCCACCAGCAGAGATGCTAGCGTAGGGAACAATGAGCAGTTCTTC
CDR3aa: CATSRDASVGNNEQFF

v_gene: TRBV5-1
d_gene: TRBD1
j_gene: TRBJ2-5
abundance: .
CDR3nt: TGCGCCAGCAGCTTGTCCAACAGGGGGCCAGAGACCCAGTACTTC
CDR3aa: CASSLSNRGPETQYF

v_gene: TRBV3-1
d_gene: .
j_gene: TRBJ1-1
abundance: .
CDR3nt: TGTGCCAGCAGCCAATTCGGTAAGGAGCCACGGACTGAAGCTTTCTTT
CDR3aa: CASSQFGKEPRTEAFF

v_gene: TRBV30
d_gene: .
j_gene: TRBJ2-6
abundance: .
CDR3nt: TGTGCCTGGAGAAAGATGATCCGCTCTGGGGCCAACGTCCTGACTTTC
CDR3aa: CAWRKMIRSGANVLTF

v_gene: TRBV5-6
d_gene: .
j_gene: TRBJ1-1
abundance: .
CDR3nt: TGTGCCAGCAGCTTCCGCTTACTTATTGGACAGTTGAACACTGAAGCTTTCTTT
CDR3aa: CASSFRLLIGQLNTEAFF

v_gene: TRBV27
d_gene: .
j_gene: TRBJ2-5
abundance: .
CDR3nt: TGTGCCAGCAGTTGGCGGAAGGGTAAGATGGAGACCCAGTACTTC
CDR3aa: CASSWRKGKMETQYF

v_gene: TRBV7-2
d_gene: .
j_gene: TRBJ2-5
abundance: few
CDR3nt: TGTGCCAGCAGCTCCCCCCCAGGGCGAGAGACCCAGTACTTC
CDR3aa: CASSSPPGRETQYF

v_gene: TRBV5-1
d_gene: .
j_gene: TRBJ1-5
abundance: .
CDR3nt: TGCGCCAGCAGCTTGGCAGCTACGATGGATCAGCCCCAGCATTTT
CDR3aa: CASSLAATMDQPQHF

v_gene: TRBV5-1
d_gene: .
j_gene: TRBJ1-2
abundance: once
CDR3nt: TGCGCCAGCAGGGAGCAGGGCAACTATGGCTACACCTTC
CDR3aa: CASREQGNYGYTF

v_gene: TRBV28
d_gene: .
j_gene: TRBJ1-1
abundance: .
CDR3nt: TGTGCCAGCAGCCGCCCCCAGGCGCGGGGGTTGGACACTGAAGCTTTCTTT
CDR3aa: CASSRPQARGLDTEAFF

v_gene: TRBV15
d_gene: TRBD2
j_gene: TRBJ2-1
abundance: .
CDR3nt: TGTGCCACCAGCACGGCGGGAGAGATTCCCTACAATGAGCAGTTCTTC
CDR3aa: CATSTAGEIPYNEQFF

v_gene: TRBV30
d_gene: .
j_gene: TRBJ1-2
abundance: .
CDR3nt: TGTGCCTGGAGTGTACAGCCGGGGGTTGAAGGCTACACCTTC
CDR3aa: CAWSVQPGVEGYTF

v_gene: TRBV12-5
d_gene: .
j_gene: TRBJ2-3
abundance: .
CDR3nt: TGTGCTAGTGGTTTGACTAGTGGGGATACGCAGTATTTT
CDR3aa: CASGLTSGDTQYF

v_gene: TRBV12-3/TRBV12-4
d_gene: TRBD1
j_gene: TRBJ2-7
abundance: once
CDR3nt: TGTGCCAGCAGTTTGGTGCGGGGACAGGGAAACGAGCAGTACTTC
CDR3aa: CASSLVRGQGNEQYF

v_gene: TRBV7-2
d_gene: TRBD2
j_gene: TRBJ2-7
abundance: .
CDR3nt: TGTGCCAGCAGCTTACTAGCGGGGTCCTACGAGCAGTACTTC
CDR3aa: CASSLLAGSYEQYF

v_gene: TRBV3-1
d_gene: TRBD2
j_gene: TRBJ2-5
abundance: .
CDR3nt: TGTGCCAGCAGCCAAGGACTAGCGGGGGCCGGAGGGGGGGAGACCCAGTACTTC
CDR3aa: CASSQGLAGAGGGETQYF

v_gene: TRBV18
d_gene: .
j_gene: TRBJ2-1
abundance: .
CDR3nt: TGTGCCAGCTCACCAGCTGCGGACAATGAGCAGTTCTTC
CDR3aa: CASSPAADNEQFF

v_gene: TRBV7-8
d_gene: TRBD1
j_gene: TRBJ2-1
abundance: .
CDR3nt: TGTGCCAGCAGACACTCCGGGACAGCTTACAATGAGCAGTTCTTC
CDR3aa: CASRHSGTAYNEQFF

v_gene: TRBV29-1
d_gene: .
j_gene: TRBJ1-1
abundance: .
CDR3nt: TGCAGCGCCCTAAACCACCAGGGGCGGAGGATGAACACTGAAGCTTTCTTT
CDR3aa: CSALNHQGRRMNTEAFF

v_gene: TRBV3-1
d_gene: .
j_gene: TRBJ1-3
abundance: .
CDR3nt: TGTGCCAGCAGCCAAGGTTACAGAAGCTCTGGAAACACCATATATTTT
CDR3aa: CASSQGYRSSGNTIYF

v_gene: TRBV5-1
d_gene: .
j_gene: TRBJ1-5
abundance: .
CDR3nt: TGCGCCAGCAGCTTAACGGGGGAACACAATCAGCCCCAGCATTTT
CDR3aa: CASSLTGEHNQPQHF

v_gene: TRBV6-2/TRBV6-3
d_gene: TRBD1
j_gene: TRBJ2-3
abundance: .
CDR3nt: TGTGCCAGCAGTTCTCATGTCGGGACAGGCCAGGATACGCAGTATTTT
CDR3aa: CASSSHVGTGQDTQYF